Following are 29 T cell receptor beta chains from one sample sequenced in a study of T-cell memory formation after mild COVID-19. TCRdb redid the calling of the 5' RACE reads with MiXCR, one entry per CDR3 protein. The sample holds approximately 250,000 distinct CDR3 sequences, over 15% seen once. The sequenced material came from PBMCs or a T cell subset sorted from them (not recorded which). These receptor sequences come from a man aged 18 to 30 who had mild COVID-19 (a few samples of this study predate the infection). Cell type and time point are not known.

V gene TRBV7-9 combines with J gene TRBJ2-3, with 8 bases that match TRBD1. This CDR3 has 15 amino acids. Germline V CDR1 and CDR2: SEHNR, FQNEAQ (reference sequence). The V segment lost 5 bases and the J segment 4 bases; nucleotides outside the gene matches: 8. The CDR3 loop is CASSPGTGPPDTQYF. The CDR3 bases are TGTGCCAGCAGCCCCGGGACAGGCCCCCCAGATACGCAGTATTTT.

This clonotype was recorded a few times. The chain joins TRBV5-4 to TRBJ1-2; TRBD1 matches at 9 bases. The CDR3 spans 17 residues. After removal of 2 bases from V and 6 bases from J, the junction contained 14 bases not matched to a gene. Germline CDR1 is SGHNT and CDR2 is YYREEE (reference sequence). The CDR3 nucleotides are TGTGCCAGCAGCTTTCACCGGGACAGGGTTAAGAGTCATGGCTACACCTTC. As protein: CASSFHRDRVKSHGYTF.

This clonotype came up many times. One end of the junction is discordant with germline, which a read error may explain. The rearrangement joins TRBV5-1 to TRBJ1-1; D is ambiguous. Germline lookup yields CDR1 SGHRS and CDR2 YFSETQ. The CDR3 is 13 residues long. In DNA form, the CDR3 reads TGTGCCAGCAGCTTAGGAGAGAACACTGAAGCTTTCTTT. This sequence encodes CASSLGENTEAFF.

The chain carries TRBV7-9 and TRBJ2-1; TRBD1 matches at 9 bases. Germline trimming cut 3 bases from V and 3 bases from J; bases unmatched to any gene: 6. CDR1 SEHNR and CDR2 FQNEAQ come from the germline V gene (reference sequence). The CDR3 is 16 amino acids. The CDR3 sequence: CASSLQPGQGYNEQFF. CDR3 in DNA: TGTGCCAGCAGCTTGCAACCGGGACAGGGCTACAATGAGCAGTTCTTC.

With regard to this clonotype: Sequence at one end of the junction differs from germline and may be a read error. CDR3 sequence reads: CSAPPSGRGLNTEAFF. DNA for the CDR3: TGCAGTGCTCCGCCCTCGGGGAGGGGGTTGAATACTGAAGCTTTCTTT. The J gene is TRBJ1-1, the V gene TRBV20-1, with D possibly TRBD1 on 6 matching bases. Per germline, CDR1 DFQATT and CDR2 SNEGSKA (reference sequence). The CDR3 covers 16 residues.

V gene TRBV7-9 combines with J gene TRBJ2-3; D possibly corresponds to TRBD2 (5 bases). Trimming removed 5 bases at V and 1 base at J, with 16 bases between. Per germline, CDR1 SEHNR and CDR2 FQNEAQ (reference sequence). The CDR3 spans 16 residues. In nucleotides, the CDR3 is TGTGCCAGCAGCCCTAGCCGGGGTAGTGGCACAGATACGCAGTATTTT. Translation: CASSPSRGSGTDTQYF.

This clonotype has just a few counts. The chain employs TRBV4-3 and TRBJ1-4; D gene ambiguous. Germline-derived CDR1 and CDR2 are LGHNA and YSLEER. The CDR3 totals 13 residues. V lost 0 bases and J 11 bases, leaving 10 bases between the germline ends. The CDR3 DNA reads as TGCGCCAGCAGCCAAGACCCCGGGGAGAAACTGTTTTTT. This gives the protein CASSQDPGEKLFF.

The sample holds a few counts of this clonotype. CDR3 sequence (DNA): TGTGCCAGCAGTTTGGGTGTGTACGAGCAGTACGTC. It encodes CASSLGVYEQYV. The chain combines TRBV28 with TRBJ2-7; D is unclear. The V gene's germline CDR1 is MDHEN and CDR2 SYDVKM. Trimming stripped 3 bases from V and 4 bases from J, with 7 bases between. This CDR3 contains 12 residues.

V and J are TRBV5-1 and TRBJ2-3; D gene uncertain. The CDR3 is made up of 15 amino acids. V gave up 0 bases and J gave up 1 base, with 9 bases separating them. Germline assignment: CDR1 SGHRS and CDR2 YFSETQ. CDR3: CASSLGGLGTDTQYF. Written as DNA, the CDR3 is TGCGCCAGCAGCTTGGGCGGTCTCGGCACAGATACGCAGTATTTT.

The chain is built from TRBV5-8 and TRBJ1-1; TRBD1 agrees at 7 bases. The CDR3 extends over 13 amino acids. Germline V CDR1 and CDR2: SGHTS, YDEGEE. Germline trimming cut 4 bases from V and 10 bases from J; bases unmatched to any gene: 10. The CDR3 bases are TGTGCCAGCAGCGTGACAGGGACCAGAACAGCTTTCTTT. This sequence encodes CASSVTGTRTAFF.

The V call is TRBV3-1, the J call TRBJ2-7; D uncertain. From germline, CDR1 is LGHDT and CDR2 YNNKEL (reference sequence). Trimming removed 4 bases from V and 4 bases from J, with 11 bases in between. CDR3 length: 13 residues. CDR3 nucleotide sequence: TGTGCCAGCAGCCGTGACATGGGGTACGAGCAGTACTTC. Amino acids: CASSRDMGYEQYF.

The sample holds a few counts of this clonotype. The V gene is TRBV20-1, the J gene TRBJ1-6; 10 bases agree with TRBD1. This CDR3 region has 14 residues. J gave up 5 bases and V 6 bases, and 4 bases lay outside the gene matches. CDR1 is DFQATT and CDR2 is SNEGSKA in the germline V gene (reference sequence). The CDR3 sequence: CSARQGANNSPLHF. In DNA, the CDR3 is TGCAGTGCGAGACAGGGGGCGAATAATTCACCCCTCCACTTT.

This clonotype was picked up many times. The rearrangement joins TRBV12-3 or TRBV12-4 to TRBJ1-1; D uncertain. The CDR3 consists of 13 residues. V was trimmed by 6 bases and J by 4 bases, leaving 12 bases between them. CDR3 sequence reads: CASSPGWGTEAFF. As DNA, the CDR3 is TGTGCCAGCAGCCCCGGATGGGGCACTGAAGCTTTCTTT.

The chain joins TRBV11-2 to TRBJ2-1; D perhaps matches TRBD1 (6 bases). Trimming cost V 2 bases and J 7 bases, with 9 bases left between them. The CDR3 loop spans 13 amino acids. Germline CDR1 and CDR2: SGHAT and FQNNGV. The CDR3 here is CASSLLTGNEQFF. CDR3 DNA sequence: TGTGCCAGCAGCTTACTCACAGGGAATGAGCAGTTCTTC.

The chain links TRBV5-1 to TRBJ1-2, with 10 bases fitting TRBD1. The CDR3 length is 13 residues. V lost 2 bases to trimming and J lost 8 bases; unmatched junction nucleotides: 3. CDR1 SGHRS and CDR2 YFSETQ come from the germline V gene. CDR3 sequence: CASSFGQGEGYTF. The CDR3 DNA follows: TGCGCCAGCAGCTTCGGACAGGGGGAAGGCTACACCTTC.

The V gene is TRBV28, the J gene TRBJ2-3; D gene ambiguous. The germline V gene encodes CDR1 MDHEN and CDR2 SYDVKM. V shed 3 bases and J shed 4 bases, with 5 bases lying between them. The CDR3 is 12 amino acids. The CDR3 bases are TGTGCCAGCAGTTTGACGCCAGATACGCAGTATTTT. It yields the protein CASSLTPDTQYF.

The gene calls are TRBV4-1 and TRBJ1-4, with D hard to call. Germline values: CDR1 MGHRA, CDR2 YSYEKL. This CDR3 region has 14 residues. V lost 6 bases and J lost 6, with 14 bases in between. The CDR3 protein is CASRDFGRDEKLFF. In DNA form, the CDR3 reads TGCGCCAGCAGAGATTTTGGCCGGGATGAAAAACTGTTTTTT.

This sequence joins TRBV6-5 and TRBJ2-7; tentatively, D is TRBD1 (6 bases). The CDR3 contains 12 residues. The germline V gene has CDR1 MNHEY and CDR2 SVGAGI. V was pared by 6 bases and J by 7 bases, with 13 bases between. The chain's CDR3 is CASSNRVREQYF. Here the CDR3 DNA reads TGTGCCAGCAGCAACAGGGTCAGGGAGCAGTACTTC.

This clonotype appeared once. The chain carries TRBV7-9 and TRBJ2-5; TRBD2 might be the D (6 bases). Germline V gene sequence: CDR1 SEHNR, CDR2 FQNEAQ (reference sequence). V was clipped by 3 bases and J by 5 bases, with 16 bases between them. This CDR3 is 15 amino acids long. CDR3 sequence: CASSFLTPGRETQYF. The CDR3 DNA is TGTGCCAGCAGCTTCCTCACTCCGGGGAGGGAGACCCAGTACTTC.

The chain links TRBV5-1 to TRBJ1-3; D remains ambiguous. The CDR3 consists of 14 residues. Per the germline V gene, CDR1 is SGHRS and CDR2 is YFSETQ. V lost 1 base and J lost 8, with 13 bases in between. The CDR3 DNA is TGCGCCAGCAGCTTGACGGCGGGCCCCGACACCATATATTTT. Encoded protein: CASSLTAGPDTIYF.

The V and J genes are TRBV30 and TRBJ2-6, with unresolved D. Germline CDR1 is GTSNPN and CDR2 is SVGIG (reference sequence). V was pared by 0 bases and J by 0 bases, with 6 bases between. CDR3 length: 15 amino acids. The CDR3 DNA reads as TGTGCCTGGAGTGTTGGAGTCTCTGGGGCCAACGTCCTGACTTTC. Translated, it gives CAWSVGVSGANVLTF.

The rearrangement links TRBV6-6 to TRBJ2-6; D is unclear. Germline V lookup: CDR1 MNHNY, CDR2 SVGAGI (reference sequence). Between the trimmed V and J ends, which lost 6 bases and 0 bases, there was a span of 9 bases. The CDR3 is made up of 15 amino acids. For the CDR3, the DNA is TGTGCCAGCAGCCGGCCTAGCTCTGGGGCCAACGTCCTGACTTTC. This gives the protein CASSRPSSGANVLTF.

The V call is TRBV29-1, the J call TRBJ2-5; D remains ambiguous. The V gene lost 5 bases and the J gene lost 3 bases, with 10 bases spanning the gap. Per the germline V gene, CDR1 is SQVTM and CDR2 is ANQGSEA. The CDR3 extends over 12 amino acids. CDR3 amino acids: CSVLVVEETQYF. The CDR3 DNA is TGCAGCGTTTTAGTGGTGGAAGAGACCCAGTACTTC.

The chain carries TRBV20-1 and TRBJ2-5; D is uncertain. The germline V gene has CDR1 DFQATT and CDR2 SNEGSKA (reference sequence). Trimming pared 2 bases from V and 1 base from J, leaving 5 bases between. This CDR3 contains 12 residues. CDR3 amino acids: CSARTPQETQYF. The CDR3 DNA follows: TGCAGTGCTAGAACTCCCCAAGAGACCCAGTACTTC.

This clonotype was counted at least ten times. The gene calls are TRBV4-1 and TRBJ2-6; no clear D. The ends were cut back, 5 bases at V and 0 bases at J, with 14 bases in the middle. The CDR3 loop spans 17 amino acids. Germline lookup yields CDR1 MGHRA and CDR2 YSYEKL. CDR3: CASSEGFAFSGANVLTF. In DNA form, the CDR3 reads TGCGCCAGCAGCGAAGGCTTCGCCTTCTCTGGGGCCAACGTCCTGACTTTC.

The sample holds a few counts of this clonotype. The chain is built from TRBV7-9 and TRBJ2-1, with 12 bases fitting TRBD2. Germline CDR1 and CDR2: SEHNR and FQNEAQ (reference sequence). The J segment lost 9 bases and the V segment lost 5 bases, leaving 5 bases of the junction unmatched. The CDR3 totals 14 residues. The CDR3 region is CASSPSGGAGEQFF. DNA for the CDR3: TGTGCCAGCAGCCCTAGCGGGGGGGCGGGTGAGCAGTTCTTC.

CDR3 loop: CASSQGQGASGNTIYF. The CDR3 DNA reads TGTGCCAGCAGCCAAGGACAGGGGGCCTCTGGAAACACCATATATTTT. The chain couples TRBV4-2 to TRBJ1-3; 10 nucleotides line up with TRBD1. V was pared by 1 base and J by 0 bases, with 0 bases of the junction left unmatched. The germline V gene encodes CDR1 LGHNA and CDR2 YNFKEQ. This CDR3 contains 16 residues.

V and J are TRBV5-1 and TRBJ2-7; TRBD2 is a possible D gene (6 bases). CDR3 length: 14 amino acids. V lost 0 bases to trimming and J lost 6 bases, with 13 bases between them. Germline V lookup: CDR1 SGHRS, CDR2 YFSETQ. The CDR3 loop reads CASSLEVGGGEQYV. The CDR3 nucleotides read TGCGCCAGCAGCTTGGAAGTGGGGGGTGGCGAGCAGTACGTC.

The CDR3 reads CASSYNEGTEAFF. The DNA for the CDR3 is TGCGCCAGCAGCTATAATGAGGGCACTGAAGCTTTCTTT. The chain is built from TRBV4-1 and TRBJ1-1; D not certain. The CDR3 length is 13 residues. Germline lookup yields CDR1 MGHRA and CDR2 YSYEKL. The ends were cut back, 5 bases at V and 4 bases at J, with 11 bases in the middle.